Sequencing of this TCR beta chain was carried out in a study of blood T cell repertoires in COVID-19. In the study overall: For recovered donors of Cohort 3, there were two negative PCRs, clearance, or symptom resolution. T cells, B-cell-depleted T cells, or PBMCs provided the cDNA or gDNA that served as material.

This clone has a single count. The V gene's germline CDR1 is MGHRA and CDR2 YSYEKL. The J segment lost 5 bases and the V segment lost 3 bases, leaving 7 bases of the junction unmatched. This CDR3 has 17 residues. Sequencing used immunoSEQ multiplex PCR; TCRdb keeps in-frame clones, though not all of them. Of under 400,000 clones in the sample, approximately 89% were seen once. The chain joins TRBV4-1 to TRBJ2-2; 12 nucleotides align to TRBD1. The sequence derives from a man in his forties in a cohort exposed to, infected with or recovered from COVID-19 (not recorded which). Sequencing used PBMCs or T cells enriched from blood (not recorded which). CDR3 loop: CASSQQGDRGRTGELFF. The CDR3 region has the DNA TGCGCCAGCAGCCAGCAAGGGGACAGGGGGCGAACCGGGGAGCTGTTTTTT.